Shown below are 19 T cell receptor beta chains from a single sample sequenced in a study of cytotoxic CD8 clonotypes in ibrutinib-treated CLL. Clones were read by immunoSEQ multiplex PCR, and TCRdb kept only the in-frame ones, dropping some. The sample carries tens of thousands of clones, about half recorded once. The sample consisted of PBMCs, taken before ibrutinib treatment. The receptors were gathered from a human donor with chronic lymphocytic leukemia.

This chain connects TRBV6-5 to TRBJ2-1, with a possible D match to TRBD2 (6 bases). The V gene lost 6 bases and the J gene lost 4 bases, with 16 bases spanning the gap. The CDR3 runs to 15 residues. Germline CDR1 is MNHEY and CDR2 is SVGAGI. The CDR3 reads CASSYGGGGYNEQFF. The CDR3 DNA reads TGTGCCAGCAGCTACGGGGGAGGCGGGTACAATGAGCAGTTCTTC.

The chain's CDR3 is CASSPTLSVHEQYF. In DNA, the CDR3 is TGCGCCAGCAGTCCCACCCTATCCGTCCACGAGCAGTACTTC. V usage is TRBV10-2 and J usage is TRBJ2-7; no reliable D call. Looked up from germline, CDR1 is WSHSY and CDR2 is SAAADI. CDR3 length: 14 residues. The V end was cut by 5 bases, the J end by 5 bases, with 16 bases between.

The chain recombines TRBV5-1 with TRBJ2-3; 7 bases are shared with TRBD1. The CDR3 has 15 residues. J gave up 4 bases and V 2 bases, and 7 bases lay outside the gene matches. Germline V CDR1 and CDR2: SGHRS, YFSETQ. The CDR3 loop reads CASSLRDSPSDTQYF. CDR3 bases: TGCGCCAGCAGCTTAAGGGACAGTCCTTCAGATACGCAGTATTTT.

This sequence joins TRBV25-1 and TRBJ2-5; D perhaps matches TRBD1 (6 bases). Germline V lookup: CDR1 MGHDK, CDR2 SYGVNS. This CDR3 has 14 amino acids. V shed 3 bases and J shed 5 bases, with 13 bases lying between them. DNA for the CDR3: TGTGCCAGCAGTGATGCACAGGGCTGGGAGACCCAGTACTTC. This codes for CASSDAQGWETQYF.

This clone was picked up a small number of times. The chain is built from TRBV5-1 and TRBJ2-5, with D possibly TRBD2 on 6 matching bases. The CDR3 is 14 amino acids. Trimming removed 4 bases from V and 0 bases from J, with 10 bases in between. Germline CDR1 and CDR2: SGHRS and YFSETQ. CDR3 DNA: TGCGCCAGCAGCGCGGGACTTCACCAAGAGACCCAGTACTTC. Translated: CASSAGLHQETQYF.

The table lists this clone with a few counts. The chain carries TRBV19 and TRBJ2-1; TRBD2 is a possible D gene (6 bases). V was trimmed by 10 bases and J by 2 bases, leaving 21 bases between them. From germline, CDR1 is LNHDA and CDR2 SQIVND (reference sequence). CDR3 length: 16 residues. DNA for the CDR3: TGTGCCATATCACAATTCGGCGGCGGGGCCTACAATGAGCAGTTCTTC. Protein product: CAISQFGGGAYNEQFF.

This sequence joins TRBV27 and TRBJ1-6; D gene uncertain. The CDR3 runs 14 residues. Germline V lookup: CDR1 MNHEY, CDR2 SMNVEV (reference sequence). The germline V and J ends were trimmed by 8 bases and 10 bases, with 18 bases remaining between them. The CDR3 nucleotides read TGTGCCAGCTCCCGGCCGGATCGGCGATCACCCCTCCACTTT. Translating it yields CASSRPDRRSPLHF.

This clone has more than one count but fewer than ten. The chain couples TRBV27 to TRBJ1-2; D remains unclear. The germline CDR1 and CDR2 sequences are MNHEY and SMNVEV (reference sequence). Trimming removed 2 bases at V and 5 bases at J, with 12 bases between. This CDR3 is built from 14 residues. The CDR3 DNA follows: TGTGCCAGCAGTTTAGCGGCAGGCTTTTATGGCTACACCTTC. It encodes CASSLAAGFYGYTF.

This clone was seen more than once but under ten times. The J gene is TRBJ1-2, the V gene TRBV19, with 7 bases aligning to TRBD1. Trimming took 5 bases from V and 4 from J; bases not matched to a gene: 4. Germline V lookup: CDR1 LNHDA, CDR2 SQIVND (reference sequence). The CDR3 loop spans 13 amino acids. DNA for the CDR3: TGTGCCAGTAGTCCGGCAGGGGGCTATGGCTACACCTTC. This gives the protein CASSPAGGYGYTF.

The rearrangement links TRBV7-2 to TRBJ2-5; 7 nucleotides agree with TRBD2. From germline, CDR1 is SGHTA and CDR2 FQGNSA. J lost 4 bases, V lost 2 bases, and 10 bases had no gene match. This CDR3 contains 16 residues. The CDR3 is CASSLQAAGDTETQYF. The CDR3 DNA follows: TGTGCCAGCAGCTTACAGGCGGCGGGGGATACAGAGACCCAGTACTTC.

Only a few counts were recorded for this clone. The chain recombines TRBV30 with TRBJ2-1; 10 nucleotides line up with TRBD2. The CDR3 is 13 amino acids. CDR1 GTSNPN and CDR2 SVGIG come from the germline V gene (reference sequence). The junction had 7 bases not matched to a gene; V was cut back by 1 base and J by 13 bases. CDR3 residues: CAWSGTSGSAQFF. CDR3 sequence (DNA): TGTGCCTGGAGTGGGACTAGCGGTTCCGCACAGTTCTTC.

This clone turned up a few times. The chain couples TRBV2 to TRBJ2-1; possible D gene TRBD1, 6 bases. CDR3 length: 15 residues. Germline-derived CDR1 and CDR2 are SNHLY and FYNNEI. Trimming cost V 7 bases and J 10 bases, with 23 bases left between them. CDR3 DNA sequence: TGTGCCAGCACAGAACGGACCCCAAGCAGGGGCGAGCAGTTCTTC. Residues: CASTERTPSRGEQFF.

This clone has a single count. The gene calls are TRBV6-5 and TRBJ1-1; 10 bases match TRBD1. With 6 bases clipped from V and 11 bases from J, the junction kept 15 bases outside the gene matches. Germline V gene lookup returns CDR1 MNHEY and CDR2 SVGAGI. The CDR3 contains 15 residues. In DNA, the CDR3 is TGTGCCAGCAGCTCGGGACAGGGGCCCATGGATAGGGCTTTCTTT. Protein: CASSSGQGPMDRAFF.

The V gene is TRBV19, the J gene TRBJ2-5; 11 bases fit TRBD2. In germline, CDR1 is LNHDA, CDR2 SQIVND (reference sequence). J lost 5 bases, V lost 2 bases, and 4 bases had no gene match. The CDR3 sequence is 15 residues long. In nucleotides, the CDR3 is TGTGCCAGTAGTATACGTCTAGCGGGGGGCGAGACCCAGTACTTC. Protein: CASSIRLAGGETQYF.

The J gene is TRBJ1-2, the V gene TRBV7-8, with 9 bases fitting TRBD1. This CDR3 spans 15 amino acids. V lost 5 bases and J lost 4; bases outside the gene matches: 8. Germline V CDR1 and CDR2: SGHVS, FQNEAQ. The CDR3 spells CASSRGQGRGYGYTF. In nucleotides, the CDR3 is TGTGCCAGCAGCCGAGGACAGGGGCGCGGCTATGGCTACACCTTC.

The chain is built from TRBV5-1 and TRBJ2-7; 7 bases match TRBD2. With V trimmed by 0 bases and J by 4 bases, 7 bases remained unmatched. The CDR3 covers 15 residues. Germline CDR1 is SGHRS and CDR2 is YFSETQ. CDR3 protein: CASSLASGSTYEQYF. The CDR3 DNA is TGCGCCAGCAGCTTGGCTAGCGGATCGACTTACGAGCAGTACTTC.

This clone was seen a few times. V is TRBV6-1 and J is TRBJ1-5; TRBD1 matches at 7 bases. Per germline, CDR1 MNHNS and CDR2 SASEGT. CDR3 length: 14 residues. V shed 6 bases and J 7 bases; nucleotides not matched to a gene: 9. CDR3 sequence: CASRNQGGRQPQHF. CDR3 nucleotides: TGTGCCAGCAGAAACCAGGGGGGGAGGCAGCCCCAGCATTTT.

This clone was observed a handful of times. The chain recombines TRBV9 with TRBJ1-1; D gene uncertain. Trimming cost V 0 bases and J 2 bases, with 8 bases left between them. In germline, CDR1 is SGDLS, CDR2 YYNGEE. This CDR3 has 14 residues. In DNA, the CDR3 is TGTGCCAGCAGCGTAGTGGGAGGAAACACTGAAGCTTTCTTT. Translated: CASSVVGGNTEAFF.

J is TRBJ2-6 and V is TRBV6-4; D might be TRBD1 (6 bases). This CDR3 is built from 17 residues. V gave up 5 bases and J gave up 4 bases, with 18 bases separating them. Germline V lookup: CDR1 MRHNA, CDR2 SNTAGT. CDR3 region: CASSPGVRLLGANVLTF. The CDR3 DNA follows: TGTGCCAGCAGTCCAGGGGTCCGACTTTTAGGGGCCAACGTCCTGACTTTC.